One sample yielded the 27 T cell receptor beta chains listed below, sequenced in a study of shared clonotypes between healthy human individuals. The method was immunoSEQ multiplex PCR; TCRdb's version includes in-frame clones alone and lacks a portion of them. Here the sample spans roughly 890,000 clones, almost 95% being singletons. It was CD45RO-negative cells, positively selected for CCR7, that made up naive CD8 cells, with terminally differentiated effector memory CD45RA+ cells excluded. The specimen sequenced was naive CD8+ T cells sorted from blood. These TCRs come from a man in his thirties or forties in good health.

The rearrangement links TRBV15 to TRBJ1-4, with 9 bases identical to TRBD1. The CDR3 runs 17 residues. The trim removed 5 bases at V and 3 bases at J, leaving 10 bases unmatched. Germline CDR1 LNHNV, CDR2 YYDKDF (reference sequence). The CDR3 spells CATSDRDRVISNEKLFF. CDR3 in DNA: TGTGCCACCAGCGACCGGGACAGGGTGATTTCTAATGAAAAACTGTTTTTT.

The rearrangement joins TRBV29-1 to TRBJ1-1; the D gene is possibly TRBD1 (5 bases). This CDR3 region has 12 residues. V shed 2 bases and J shed 6 bases, with 10 bases lying between them. Germline V gene lookup returns CDR1 SQVTM and CDR2 ANQGSEA. DNA for the CDR3: TGCAGCGTTGAAAGGCAGGGATCTGAAGCTTTCTTT. As protein: CSVERQGSEAFF.

The chain is built from TRBV10-2 and TRBJ1-1; D not resolved. V was pared by 0 bases and J by 1 base, with 12 bases between. Germline V gene lookup returns CDR1 WSHSY and CDR2 SAAADI. This CDR3 is 16 amino acids long. The CDR3 loop is CASSESVWGRNTEAFF. CDR3 coding DNA: TGCGCCAGCAGTGAGTCCGTGTGGGGAAGGAACACTGAAGCTTTCTTT.

This clone came up once. The chain uses TRBV27 and TRBJ2-2; 12 bases map to TRBD2. This CDR3 is built from 16 residues. Germline CDR1 reads MNHEY; CDR2 reads SMNVEV (reference sequence). V lost 1 base and J lost 6; bases outside the gene matches: 3. CDR3 amino acids: CASSLLASGRAGELFF. The DNA for the CDR3 is TGTGCCAGCAGTTTATTGGCTAGCGGGAGGGCCGGGGAGCTGTTTTTT.

The CDR3 loop reads CASSSSQETLTTNEKLFF. CDR3 nucleotides: TGCGCCAGCAGCTCTTCACAGGAGACACTAACAACTAATGAAAAACTGTTTTTT. The chain employs TRBV5-1 and TRBJ1-4, with TRBD1 as a possible D gene (5 bases). This CDR3 is 18 amino acids long. The germline V gene encodes CDR1 SGHRS and CDR2 YFSETQ. The V and J ends lost 3 bases and 0 bases respectively, with 18 bases between them. The whole variable domain, remainder taken from reference TRBV5-1 and TRBJ1-4, is KAGVTQTPRYLIKTRGQQVTLSCSPISGHRSVSWYQQTPGQGLQFLFEYFSETQRNKGNFPGRFSGRQFSNSRSEMNVSTLELGDSALYLCASSSSQETLTTNEKLFFGSGTQLSVL.

This sequence joins TRBV4-1 and TRBJ2-2, with 11 bases lining up with TRBD2. The V gene end was trimmed by 7 bases and the J gene end by 8 bases; junction bases not matched to a gene: 12. This CDR3 is 16 amino acids long. The germline gives CDR1 MGHRA, CDR2 YSYEKL. Written as DNA, the CDR3 is TGCGCCAGCACCCCCCTCCCCACTAGCGGGAGAGGGGAGCTGTTTTTT. It translates to CASTPLPTSGRGELFF.

This CDR3 reads CASSPVLGTDTQYF. In DNA form, the CDR3 reads TGTGCCAGCAGTCCGGTGTTGGGCACAGATACGCAGTATTTT. The chain employs TRBV2 and TRBJ2-3; D is unresolved. The germline V gene has CDR1 SNHLY and CDR2 FYNNEI. CDR3 length: 14 residues. Trimming shortened V by 5 bases and J by 1 base, and 10 bases separated the two germline ends. Drawing the rest from reference TRBV2 and TRBJ2-3, the complete variable domain is EPEVTQTPSHQVTQMGQEVILRCVPISNHLYFYWYRQILGQKVEFLVSFYNNEISEKSEIFDDQFSVERPDGSNFTLKIRSTKLEDSAMYFCASSPVLGTDTQYFGPGTRLTVL.

This rearrangement joins TRBV9 to TRBJ2-3; 9 bases are shared with TRBD2. V dropped 0 bases and J dropped 4; count of bases not matched to a gene: 6. The CDR3 extends over 16 amino acids. The germline V gene encodes CDR1 SGDLS and CDR2 YYNGEE. CDR3 coding DNA: TGTGCCAGCAGCGTAGCAGAACTAGCGGGCCCAGATACGCAGTATTTT. This codes for CASSVAELAGPDTQYF.

This clone was recorded only once. The chain recombines TRBV9 with TRBJ2-7; D might be TRBD2 (6 bases). Germline lookup yields CDR1 SGDLS and CDR2 YYNGEE. Between the trimmed V and J ends, which lost 5 bases and 0 bases, there was a span of 15 bases. The CDR3 totals 15 residues. In DNA form, the CDR3 reads TGTGCCAGCAGTGGGGGAGCGGGCTACTCCTACGAGCAGTACTTC. As protein: CASSGGAGYSYEQYF.

This clone has only one observation. The rearrangement links TRBV6-5 to TRBJ1-1; 7 bases map to TRBD1. V shed 7 bases, J shed 4 bases, and the junction held 6 bases outside the gene matches. The germline CDR1 and CDR2 sequences are MNHEY and SVGAGI. This CDR3 region has 13 residues. DNA of the CDR3: TGTGCCAGCACCAGACAGGGCGGCACTGAAGCTTTCTTT. As protein: CASTRQGGTEAFF.

The rearrangement joins TRBV7-9 to TRBJ2-1; tentatively, D is TRBD2 (5 bases). The V gene's germline CDR1 is SEHNR and CDR2 FQNEAQ (reference sequence). This CDR3 has 14 amino acids. V lost 5 bases and J 4 bases, leaving 12 bases between the germline ends. The CDR3 here is CASSAGLSYNEQFF. In DNA form, the CDR3 reads TGTGCCAGCAGCGCAGGACTGAGTTACAATGAGCAGTTCTTC.

The V gene is TRBV11-2, the J gene TRBJ1-4; D perhaps matches TRBD1 (5 bases). Germline V gives CDR1 SGHAT, CDR2 FQNNGV. This CDR3 contains 14 residues. Trimming shortened V by 1 base and J by 8 bases, and 11 bases separated the two germline ends. CDR3 sequence: CASSLAGPGEKLFF. CDR3 coding DNA: TGTGCCAGCAGCTTAGCAGGGCCGGGGGAAAAACTGTTTTTT.

CDR3 in amino acids: CASSPPQGADTEAFF. For the CDR3, the DNA is TGTGCCAGCAGCCCACCCCAGGGGGCGGACACTGAAGCTTTCTTT. The V and J genes are TRBV5-4 and TRBJ1-1, with 8 bases identical to TRBD1. Germline assignment: CDR1 SGHNT and CDR2 YYREEE (reference sequence). With 4 bases clipped from V and 3 bases from J, the junction kept 8 bases outside the gene matches. The CDR3 runs 15 residues.

The chain links TRBV10-3 to TRBJ2-1; perhaps TRBD1 as D (5 bases). Trimming pared 4 bases from V and 5 bases from J, leaving 30 bases between. This CDR3 region has 20 residues. Germline V CDR1 and CDR2: ENHRY, SYGVKD. As DNA, the CDR3 is TGTGCCATCAGTGGTGGTGGCAGGGTCAGCCCGACACCGTGGCACAATGAGCAGTTCTTC. This sequence encodes CAISGGGRVSPTPWHNEQFF.

For this clone: Other DNA sequences within the sample encode an identical CDR3. The chain recombines TRBV9 with TRBJ2-7, with TRBD2 identical over 7 bases. Germline CDR1 and CDR2: SGDLS and YYNGEE. With V trimmed by 0 bases and J by 3 bases, 3 bases remained unmatched. The CDR3 extends over 14 amino acids. The CDR3 nucleotides are TGTGCCAGCAGCGTAGTTGCGGGAGACTACGAGCAGTACTTC. It specifies CASSVVAGDYEQYF.

The J gene is TRBJ2-1, the V gene TRBV9; no clear D. V was pared by 3 bases and J by 4 bases, with 8 bases between. Germline V gene sequence: CDR1 SGDLS, CDR2 YYNGEE. This CDR3 contains 13 residues. The DNA of the CDR3 is TGTGCCAGCAGCGGCGTGGGTTACAATGAGCAGTTCTTC. Protein product: CASSGVGYNEQFF. Full variable domain (outside the CDR3, taken from reference TRBV9 and TRBJ2-1): DSGVTQTPKHLITATGQRVTLRCSPRSGDLSVYWYQQSLDQGLQFLIQYYNGEERAKGNILERFSAQQFPDLHSELNLSSLELGDSALYFCASSGVGYNEQFFGPGTRLTVL.

The V call is TRBV27, the J call TRBJ1-1, with 10 bases identical to TRBD1. Germline loops: CDR1 MNHEY, CDR2 SMNVEV (reference sequence). V shed 7 bases, J shed 7 bases, and the junction held 9 bases outside the gene matches. This CDR3 has 14 amino acids. CDR3 in amino acids: CASTTTGGGREAFF. CDR3 DNA: TGTGCCAGCACAACGACAGGGGGCGGACGTGAAGCTTTCTTT.

The chain has TRBV28 and TRBJ1-4; D is uncertain. The length of the CDR3 is 14 residues. Germline V gene data show CDR1 as MDHEN and CDR2 as SYDVKM. The V gene lost 3 bases and the J gene lost 3 bases, with 8 bases spanning the gap. DNA for the CDR3: TGTGCCAGCAGTTTTGGCAGTGCTAATGAAAAACTGTTTTTT. Translation gives CASSFGSANEKLFF.

The V call is TRBV7-9, the J call TRBJ2-7; D tentatively fits TRBD1 or TRBD2 (5 bases each). CDR3 length: 15 residues. Germline V gene sequence: CDR1 SEHNR, CDR2 FQNEAQ (reference sequence). V was shortened by 3 bases and J by 6 bases, with 18 bases between the two germline ends. Here the CDR3 reads CASSLRSIAGTEQYF. CDR3 sequence (DNA): TGTGCCAGCAGCTTGCGATCCATCGCCGGGACCGAGCAGTACTTC.

Turning to this clone: The sample has other DNA sequences that encode this CDR3 too. The J gene is TRBJ2-3, the V gene TRBV7-9; D not certain. Germline assignment: CDR1 SEHNR and CDR2 FQNEAQ (reference sequence). The length of the CDR3 is 15 residues. V was shortened by 1 base and J by 1 base, with 9 bases between the two germline ends. The CDR3 nucleotides read TGTGCCAGCAGCTTAGTTCAATCTGGCACAGATACGCAGTATTTT. Residues: CASSLVQSGTDTQYF. Full variable domain (outside the CDR3, taken from reference TRBV7-9 and TRBJ2-3): DTGVSQNPRHKITKRGQNVTFRCDPISEHNRLYWYRQTLGQGPEFLTYFQNEAQLEKSRLLSDRFSAERPKGSFSTLEIQRTEQGDSAMYLCASSLVQSGTDTQYFGPGTRLTVL.

This rearrangement joins TRBV7-9 to TRBJ2-5, with 8 bases lining up with TRBD1. Germline values: CDR1 SEHNR, CDR2 FQNEAQ (reference sequence). The CDR3 sequence is 15 residues long. V lost 1 base, J lost 3 bases, and 4 bases stayed unmatched. CDR3 DNA: TGTGCCAGCAGCTTAGTTGCGACAGGGGAAGAGACCCAGTACTTC. Protein sequence: CASSLVATGEETQYF. Using reference TRBV7-9 and TRBJ2-5 for the parts outside the CDR3, the full variable domain is DTGVSQNPRHKITKRGQNVTFRCDPISEHNRLYWYRQTLGQGPEFLTYFQNEAQLEKSRLLSDRFSAERPKGSFSTLEIQRTEQGDSAMYLCASSLVATGEETQYFGPGTRLLVL.

This clone was recorded only once. This sequence joins TRBV27 and TRBJ1-5, with D unclear. Trimming stripped 7 bases from V and 3 bases from J, with 16 bases between. This CDR3 is built from 15 residues. Germline CDR1 and CDR2: MNHEY and SMNVEV (reference sequence). CDR3 DNA sequence: TGTGCCAGCAACCAAATTGGGGAGCCCAATCAGCCCCAGCATTTT. It translates to CASNQIGEPNQPQHF.

This clone was observed once. The chain has TRBV28 and TRBJ2-7; maybe TRBD1 (5 bases). From germline, CDR1 is MDHEN and CDR2 SYDVKM. With 8 bases removed from V and 3 bases from J, the gap between germline ends came to 8 bases. The CDR3 loop spans 11 amino acids. The CDR3: CASGASYEQYF. Here the CDR3 DNA reads TGTGCCAGCGGGGCCAGCTACGAGCAGTACTTC.

The rearrangement links TRBV29-1 to TRBJ2-3; D remains ambiguous. This CDR3 is 12 amino acids long. Between the trimmed V and J ends, which lost 4 bases and 5 bases, there was a span of 10 bases. Germline V gives CDR1 SQVTM, CDR2 ANQGSEA. The CDR3 region has the DNA TGCAGCGTTGGGTCCTCGGGAGATACGCAGTATTTT. Residues: CSVGSSGDTQYF.

The J gene is TRBJ2-1, the V gene TRBV4-2; tentative D call: TRBD2 (5 bases). The CDR3 consists of 13 residues. Germline values: CDR1 LGHNA, CDR2 YNFKEQ. V was pared by 2 bases and J by 6 bases, with 8 bases between. The CDR3 sequence is CASSQLAGNEQFF. In DNA, the CDR3 is TGTGCCAGCAGCCAACTAGCTGGCAATGAGCAGTTCTTC.

The chain combines TRBV5-6 with TRBJ2-1; D gene ambiguous. Germline CDR1 SGHDT, CDR2 YYEEEE. V was clipped by 0 bases and J by 9 bases, with 7 bases between them. The CDR3 has 12 amino acids. The CDR3 bases are TGTGCCAGCAGCTTGGTCACATCTGAGCAGTTCTTC. Protein sequence: CASSLVTSEQFF. Full variable domain (remainder filled in from reference TRBV5-6 and TRBJ2-1): DAGVTQSPTHLIKTRGQQVTLRCSPKSGHDTVSWYQQALGQGPQFIFQYYEEEERQRGNFPDRFSGHQFPNYSSELNVNALLLGDSALYLCASSLVTSEQFFGPGTRLTVL.

The rearrangement uses TRBV2 and TRBJ2-7, with TRBD1 identical over 7 bases. The CDR3 spans 12 residues. Germline V gives CDR1 SNHLY, CDR2 FYNNEI. V gave up 10 bases and J gave up 7 bases; unmatched junction bases: 10. CDR3 nucleotides: TGTGCCACAGTACAGGGGCCGGGAGAGCAGTACTTC. Translating gives CATVQGPGEQYF.